This TCR beta chain was retrieved from a study of early T cells in non-severe SARS-CoV-2 infection. Trimming took 7 bases from V and 6 from J; bases not matched to a gene: 11. The CDR3 contains 14 residues. Per germline, CDR1 MNHEY and CDR2 SVGEGT. This clonotype was seen at least ten times. TCRdb ran MiXCR on the 5' RACE reads and lists one entry per CDR3 protein. The sample holds about 22,000 distinct CDR3 sequences, roughly 5.3% seen once. V and J are TRBV6-2 or TRBV6-3 and TRBJ2-5; 7 nucleotides align to TRBD1. Sample: whole blood. The sequence was obtained from an adult who was a healthcare worker with PCR-confirmed SARS-CoV-2 infection or an uninfected control (not recorded which). The CDR3: CASTSNRGTKTQYF. Here the CDR3 DNA reads TGTGCCAGCACTTCAAACAGGGGAACGAAGACCCAGTACTTC.